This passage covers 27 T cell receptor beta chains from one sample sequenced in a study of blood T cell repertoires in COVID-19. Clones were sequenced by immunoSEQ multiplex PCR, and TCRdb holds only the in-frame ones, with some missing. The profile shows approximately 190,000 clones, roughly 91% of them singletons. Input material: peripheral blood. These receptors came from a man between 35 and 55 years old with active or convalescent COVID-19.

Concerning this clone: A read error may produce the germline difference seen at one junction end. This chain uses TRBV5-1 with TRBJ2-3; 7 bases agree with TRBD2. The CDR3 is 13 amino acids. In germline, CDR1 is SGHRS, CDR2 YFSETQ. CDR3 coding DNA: TGCGCCAGTAGCTGGGACTACACAGATACGCAGTATTTT. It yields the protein CASSWDYTDTQYF.

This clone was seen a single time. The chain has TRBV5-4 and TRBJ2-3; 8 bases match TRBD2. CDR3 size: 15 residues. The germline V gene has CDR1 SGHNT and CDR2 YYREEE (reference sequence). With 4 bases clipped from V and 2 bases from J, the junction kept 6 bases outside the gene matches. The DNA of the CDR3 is TGTGCCAGCAGCCCCCGGGGGGGCACCACAGATACGCAGTATTTT. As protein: CASSPRGGTTDTQYF.

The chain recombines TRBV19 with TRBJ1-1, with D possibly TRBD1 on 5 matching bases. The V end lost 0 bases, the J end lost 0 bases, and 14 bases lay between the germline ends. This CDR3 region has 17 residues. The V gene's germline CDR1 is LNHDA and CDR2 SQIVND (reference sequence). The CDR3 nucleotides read TGTGCCAGTAGTATAGAAGGTTACGGCAGGGTGAACACTGAAGCTTTCTTT. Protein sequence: CASSIEGYGRVNTEAFF. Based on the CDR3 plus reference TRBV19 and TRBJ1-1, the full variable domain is DGGITQSPKYLFRKEGQNVTLSCEQNLNHDAMYWYRQDPGQGLRLIYYSQIVNDFQKGDIAEGYSVSREKKESFPLTVTSAQKNPTAFYLCASSIEGYGRVNTEAFFGQGTRLTVV.

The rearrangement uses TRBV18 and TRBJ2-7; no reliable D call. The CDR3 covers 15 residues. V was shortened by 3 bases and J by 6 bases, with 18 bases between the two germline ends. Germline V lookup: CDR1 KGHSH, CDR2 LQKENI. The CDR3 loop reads CASSPPPTAPGEQYF. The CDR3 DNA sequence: TGTGCCAGCTCACCCCCCCCGACGGCTCCGGGCGAGCAGTACTTC.

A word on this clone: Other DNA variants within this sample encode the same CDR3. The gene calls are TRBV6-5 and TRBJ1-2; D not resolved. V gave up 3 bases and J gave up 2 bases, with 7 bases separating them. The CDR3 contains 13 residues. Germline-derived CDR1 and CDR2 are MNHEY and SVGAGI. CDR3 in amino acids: CASSYGGNYGYTF. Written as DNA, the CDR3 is TGTGCCAGCAGTTATGGCGGAAACTATGGCTACACCTTC.

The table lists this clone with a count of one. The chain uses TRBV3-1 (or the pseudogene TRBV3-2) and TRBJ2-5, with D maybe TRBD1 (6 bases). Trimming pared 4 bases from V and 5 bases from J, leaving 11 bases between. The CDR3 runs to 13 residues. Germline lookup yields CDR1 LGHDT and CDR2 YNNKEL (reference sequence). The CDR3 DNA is TGTGCCAGCAGCCTCGACAGGCCGGAGACCCAGTACTTC. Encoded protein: CASSLDRPETQYF.

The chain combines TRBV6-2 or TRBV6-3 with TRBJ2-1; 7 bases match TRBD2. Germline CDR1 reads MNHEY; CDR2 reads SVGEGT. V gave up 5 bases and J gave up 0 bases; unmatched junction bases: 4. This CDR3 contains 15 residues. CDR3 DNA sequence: TGTGCCAGCAGTACCGGGACTATCTCCTACAATGAGCAGTTCTTC. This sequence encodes CASSTGTISYNEQFF.

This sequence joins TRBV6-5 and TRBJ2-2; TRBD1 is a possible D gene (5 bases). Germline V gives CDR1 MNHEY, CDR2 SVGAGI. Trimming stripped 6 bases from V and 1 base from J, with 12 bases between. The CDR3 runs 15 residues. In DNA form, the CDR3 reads TGTGCCAGCAGGGAGACAGTGCTGAACACCGGGGAGCTGTTTTTT. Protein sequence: CASRETVLNTGELFF.

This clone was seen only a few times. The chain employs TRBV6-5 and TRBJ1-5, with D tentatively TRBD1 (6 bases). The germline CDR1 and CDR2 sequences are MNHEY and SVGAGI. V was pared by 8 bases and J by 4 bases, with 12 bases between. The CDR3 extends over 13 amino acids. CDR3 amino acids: CASGGGGNQPQHF. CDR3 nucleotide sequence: TGTGCCAGCGGCGGGGGCGGGAATCAGCCCCAGCATTTT.

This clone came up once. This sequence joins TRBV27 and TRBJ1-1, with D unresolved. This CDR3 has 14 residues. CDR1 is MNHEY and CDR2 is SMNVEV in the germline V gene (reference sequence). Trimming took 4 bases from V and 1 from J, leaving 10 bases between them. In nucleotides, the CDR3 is TGTGCCAGCAGTTCTGCAGGCACGAACACTGAAGCTTTCTTT. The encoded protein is CASSSAGTNTEAFF.

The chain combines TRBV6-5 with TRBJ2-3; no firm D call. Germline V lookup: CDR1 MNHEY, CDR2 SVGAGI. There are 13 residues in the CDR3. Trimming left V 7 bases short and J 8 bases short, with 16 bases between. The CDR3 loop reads CASTTLPPITQYF. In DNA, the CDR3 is TGTGCCAGCACAACATTGCCCCCCATTACGCAGTATTTT.

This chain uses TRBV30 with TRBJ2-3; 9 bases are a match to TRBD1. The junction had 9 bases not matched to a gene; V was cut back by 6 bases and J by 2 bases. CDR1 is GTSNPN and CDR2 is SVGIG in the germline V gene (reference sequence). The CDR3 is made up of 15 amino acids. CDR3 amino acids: CACNTDRGFTDTQYF. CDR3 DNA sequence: TGTGCCTGTAATACCGACAGGGGGTTCACAGATACGCAGTATTTT. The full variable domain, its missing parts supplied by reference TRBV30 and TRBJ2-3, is SQTIHQWPATLVQPVGSPLSLECTVEGTSNPNLYWYRQAAGRGLQLLFYSVGIGQISSEVPQNLSASRPQDRQFILSSKKLLLSDSGFYLCACNTDRGFTDTQYFGPGTRLTVL.

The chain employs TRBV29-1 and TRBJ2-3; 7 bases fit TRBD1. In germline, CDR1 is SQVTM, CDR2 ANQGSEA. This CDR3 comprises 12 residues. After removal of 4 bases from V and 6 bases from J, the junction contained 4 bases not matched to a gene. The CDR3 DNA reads TGCAGCGTTGGACAGGGTGGGGATACGCAGTATTTT. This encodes CSVGQGGDTQYF.

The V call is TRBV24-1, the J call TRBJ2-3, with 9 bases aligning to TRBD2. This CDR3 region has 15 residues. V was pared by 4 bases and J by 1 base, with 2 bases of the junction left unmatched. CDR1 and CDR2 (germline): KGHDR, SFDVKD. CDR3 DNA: TGTGCCACCAGTGAGGGCGGGAGGGGCACAGATACGCAGTATTTT. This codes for CATSEGGRGTDTQYF.

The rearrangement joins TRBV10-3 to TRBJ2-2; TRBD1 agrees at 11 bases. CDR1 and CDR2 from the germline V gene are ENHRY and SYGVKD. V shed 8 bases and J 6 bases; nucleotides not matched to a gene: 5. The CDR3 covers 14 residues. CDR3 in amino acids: CAIQGQGGAGELFF. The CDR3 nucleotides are TGTGCCATCCAGGGACAGGGGGGCGCCGGGGAGCTGTTTTTT.

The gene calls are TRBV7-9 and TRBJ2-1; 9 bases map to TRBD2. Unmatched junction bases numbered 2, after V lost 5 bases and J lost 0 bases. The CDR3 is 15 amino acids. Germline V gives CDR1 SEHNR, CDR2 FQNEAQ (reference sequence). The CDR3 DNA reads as TGTGCCAGCAGCGGTAGCGGGAGCTCCTACAATGAGCAGTTCTTC. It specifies CASSGSGSSYNEQFF.

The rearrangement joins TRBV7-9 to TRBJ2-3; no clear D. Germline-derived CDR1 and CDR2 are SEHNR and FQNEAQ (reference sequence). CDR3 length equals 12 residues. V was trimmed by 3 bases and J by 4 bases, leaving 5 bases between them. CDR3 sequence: CASSFEADTQYF. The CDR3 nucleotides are TGTGCCAGCAGCTTCGAGGCAGATACGCAGTATTTT.

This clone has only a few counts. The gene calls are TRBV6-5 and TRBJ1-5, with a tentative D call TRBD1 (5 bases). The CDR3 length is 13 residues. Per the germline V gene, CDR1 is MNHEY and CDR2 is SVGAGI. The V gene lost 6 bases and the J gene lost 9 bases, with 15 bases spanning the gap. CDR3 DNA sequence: TGTGCCAGCAGGGGGCAGCCCCAATCGCCCCAGCATTTT. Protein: CASRGQPQSPQHF.

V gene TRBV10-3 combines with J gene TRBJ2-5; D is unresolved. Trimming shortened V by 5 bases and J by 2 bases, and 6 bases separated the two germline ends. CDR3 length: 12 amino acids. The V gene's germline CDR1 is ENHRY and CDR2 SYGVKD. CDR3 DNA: TGTGCCATCAGTAGCGCGCAAGAGACCCAGTACTTC. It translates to CAISSAQETQYF.

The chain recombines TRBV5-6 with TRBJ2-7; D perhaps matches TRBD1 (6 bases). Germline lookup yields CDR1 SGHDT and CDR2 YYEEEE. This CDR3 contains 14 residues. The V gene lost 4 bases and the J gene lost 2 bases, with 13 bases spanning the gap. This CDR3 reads CASSDYRAPYEQYF. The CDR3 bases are TGTGCCAGCAGCGACTACAGGGCCCCCTACGAGCAGTACTTC.

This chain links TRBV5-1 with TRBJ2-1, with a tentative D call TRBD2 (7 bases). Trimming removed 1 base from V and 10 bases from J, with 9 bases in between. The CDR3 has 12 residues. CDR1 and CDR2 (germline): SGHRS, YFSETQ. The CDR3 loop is CASSLRGGEQFF. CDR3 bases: TGCGCCAGCAGCTTGAGGGGGGGCGAGCAGTTCTTC.

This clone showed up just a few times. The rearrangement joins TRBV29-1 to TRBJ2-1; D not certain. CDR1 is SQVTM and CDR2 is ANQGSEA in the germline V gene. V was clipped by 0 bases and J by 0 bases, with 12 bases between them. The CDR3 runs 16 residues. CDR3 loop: CSVEDLNRDSYNEQFF. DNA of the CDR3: TGCAGCGTTGAAGATCTTAACCGAGACTCCTACAATGAGCAGTTCTTC.

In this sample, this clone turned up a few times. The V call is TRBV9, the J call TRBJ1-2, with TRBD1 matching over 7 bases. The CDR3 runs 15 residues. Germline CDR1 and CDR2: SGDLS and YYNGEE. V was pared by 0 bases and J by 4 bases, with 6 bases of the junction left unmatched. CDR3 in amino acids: CASSVVAGGAYGYTF. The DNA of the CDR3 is TGTGCCAGCAGCGTAGTGGCAGGGGGTGCCTATGGCTACACCTTC.

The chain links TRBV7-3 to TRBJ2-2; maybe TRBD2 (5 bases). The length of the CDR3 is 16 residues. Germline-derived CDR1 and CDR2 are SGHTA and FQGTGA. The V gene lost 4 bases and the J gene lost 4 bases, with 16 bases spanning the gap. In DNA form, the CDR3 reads TGTGCCAGCAGCTCCGGTCCTAAGGACTTCACCGGGGAGCTGTTTTTT. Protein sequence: CASSSGPKDFTGELFF.

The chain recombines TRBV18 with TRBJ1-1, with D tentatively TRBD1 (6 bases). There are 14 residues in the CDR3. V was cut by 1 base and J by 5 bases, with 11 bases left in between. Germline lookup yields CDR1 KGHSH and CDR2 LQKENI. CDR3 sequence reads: CASSPLAGVTEAFF. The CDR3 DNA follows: TGTGCCAGCTCACCACTCGCAGGGGTTACTGAAGCTTTCTTT.

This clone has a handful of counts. The CDR3 DNA reads as TGTGCCAGCAGCTTCATCCCTCTAGCGGGAGGTGGCGAGCAGTACTTC. Translating gives CASSFIPLAGGGEQYF. The rearrangement uses TRBV7-9 and TRBJ2-7, with TRBD2 matching over 11 bases. With 3 bases clipped from V and 6 bases from J, the junction kept 10 bases outside the gene matches. The germline gives CDR1 SEHNR, CDR2 FQNEAQ (reference sequence). This CDR3 contains 16 residues.

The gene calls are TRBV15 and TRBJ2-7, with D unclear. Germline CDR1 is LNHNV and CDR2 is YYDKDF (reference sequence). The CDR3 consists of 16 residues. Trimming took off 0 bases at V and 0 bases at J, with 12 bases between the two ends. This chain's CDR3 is CATSRDTTKSSYEQYF. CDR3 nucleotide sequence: TGTGCCACCAGCAGAGATACTACGAAGAGCTCCTACGAGCAGTACTTC.